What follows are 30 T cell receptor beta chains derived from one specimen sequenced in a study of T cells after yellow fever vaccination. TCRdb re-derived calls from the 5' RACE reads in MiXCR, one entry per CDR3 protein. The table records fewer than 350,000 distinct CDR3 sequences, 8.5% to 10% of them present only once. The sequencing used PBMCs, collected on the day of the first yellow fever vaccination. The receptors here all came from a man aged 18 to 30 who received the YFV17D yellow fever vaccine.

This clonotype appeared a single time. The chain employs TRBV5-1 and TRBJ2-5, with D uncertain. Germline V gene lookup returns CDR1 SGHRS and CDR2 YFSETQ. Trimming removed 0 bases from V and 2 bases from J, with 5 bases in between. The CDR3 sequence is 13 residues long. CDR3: CASSLGKQETQYF. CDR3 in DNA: TGCGCCAGCAGCTTGGGGAAACAAGAGACCCAGTACTTC.

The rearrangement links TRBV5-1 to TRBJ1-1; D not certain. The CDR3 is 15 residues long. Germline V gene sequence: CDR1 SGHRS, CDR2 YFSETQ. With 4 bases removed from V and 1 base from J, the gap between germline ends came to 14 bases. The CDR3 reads CASSPRLVGNTEAFF. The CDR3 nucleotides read TGCGCCAGCAGCCCCCGACTTGTGGGGAACACTGAAGCTTTCTTT.

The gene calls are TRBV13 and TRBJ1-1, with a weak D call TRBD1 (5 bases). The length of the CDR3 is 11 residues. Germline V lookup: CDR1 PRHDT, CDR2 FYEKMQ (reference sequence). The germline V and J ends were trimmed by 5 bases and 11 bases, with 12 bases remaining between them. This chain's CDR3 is CASSLTGDAFF. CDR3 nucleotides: TGTGCCAGCAGCCTCACAGGTGATGCTTTCTTT.

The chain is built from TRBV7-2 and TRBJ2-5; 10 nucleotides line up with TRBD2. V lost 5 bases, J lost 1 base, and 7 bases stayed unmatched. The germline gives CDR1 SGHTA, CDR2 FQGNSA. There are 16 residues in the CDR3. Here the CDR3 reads CASSGLSGGAQETQYF. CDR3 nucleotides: TGTGCCAGCAGCGGTCTGAGCGGGGGGGCCCAAGAGACCCAGTACTTC.

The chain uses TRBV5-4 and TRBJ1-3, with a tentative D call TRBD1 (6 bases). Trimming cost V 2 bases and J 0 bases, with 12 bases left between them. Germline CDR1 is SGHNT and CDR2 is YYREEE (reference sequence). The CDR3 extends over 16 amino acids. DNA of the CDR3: TGTGCCAGCAGCTTAGGACAGTTGAGCTCTGGAAACACCATATATTTT. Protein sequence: CASSLGQLSSGNTIYF.

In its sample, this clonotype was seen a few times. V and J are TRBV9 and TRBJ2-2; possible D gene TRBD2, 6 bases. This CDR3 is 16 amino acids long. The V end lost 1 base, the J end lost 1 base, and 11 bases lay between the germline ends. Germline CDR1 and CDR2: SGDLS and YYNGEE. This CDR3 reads CASSVYGGKNTGELFF. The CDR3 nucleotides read TGTGCCAGCAGCGTATATGGGGGGAAGAACACCGGGGAGCTGTTTTTT.

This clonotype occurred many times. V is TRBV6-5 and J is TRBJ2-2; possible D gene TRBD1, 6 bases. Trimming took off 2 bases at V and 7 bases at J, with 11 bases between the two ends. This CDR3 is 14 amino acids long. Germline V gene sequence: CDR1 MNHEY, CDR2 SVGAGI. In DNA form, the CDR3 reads TGTGCCAGCAGTTACACTGGGGGCAGCGGGGAGCTGTTTTTT. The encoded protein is CASSYTGGSGELFF.

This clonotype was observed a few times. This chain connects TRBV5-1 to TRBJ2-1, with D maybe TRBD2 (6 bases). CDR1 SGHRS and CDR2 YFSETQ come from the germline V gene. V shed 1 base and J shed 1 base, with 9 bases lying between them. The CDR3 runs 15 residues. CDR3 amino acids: CASSLPLASYNEQFF. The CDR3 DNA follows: TGCGCCAGCAGCTTGCCCCTAGCGTCCTACAATGAGCAGTTCTTC.

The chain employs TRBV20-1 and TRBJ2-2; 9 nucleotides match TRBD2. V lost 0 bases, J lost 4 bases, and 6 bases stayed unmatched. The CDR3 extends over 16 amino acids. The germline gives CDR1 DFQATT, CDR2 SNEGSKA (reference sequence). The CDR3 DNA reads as TGCAGTGCTAGAGAAGGACTAGCGTGGGGCACCGGGGAGCTGTTTTTT. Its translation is CSAREGLAWGTGELFF.

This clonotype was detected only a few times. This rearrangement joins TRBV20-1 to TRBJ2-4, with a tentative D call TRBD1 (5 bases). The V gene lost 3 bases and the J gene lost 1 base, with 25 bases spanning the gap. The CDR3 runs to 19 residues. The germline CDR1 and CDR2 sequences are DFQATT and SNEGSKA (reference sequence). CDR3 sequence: CSARDFYRLARVAKNIQYF. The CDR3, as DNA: TGCAGTGCTAGGGATTTTTACAGGTTGGCTCGGGTTGCCAAAAACATTCAGTACTTC.

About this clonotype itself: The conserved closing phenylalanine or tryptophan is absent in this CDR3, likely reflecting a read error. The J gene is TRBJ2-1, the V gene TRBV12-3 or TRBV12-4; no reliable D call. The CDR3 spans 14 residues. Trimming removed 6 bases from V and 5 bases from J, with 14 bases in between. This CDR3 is CASSPLRAHNEQFL. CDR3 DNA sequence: TGTGCCAGCAGCCCTCTGAGAGCGCACAATGAGCAGTTCTTA.

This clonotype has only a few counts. CDR3 region: CASSPGQGVGEQYF. The CDR3 region has the DNA TGCGCCAGCAGCCCTGGTCAGGGGGTTGGGGAGCAGTACTTC. This chain connects TRBV4-3 to TRBJ2-7, with 7 bases aligning to TRBD1. J gave up 7 bases and V 4 bases, and 10 bases lay outside the gene matches. Germline assignment: CDR1 LGHNA and CDR2 YSLEER. The CDR3 has 14 amino acids.

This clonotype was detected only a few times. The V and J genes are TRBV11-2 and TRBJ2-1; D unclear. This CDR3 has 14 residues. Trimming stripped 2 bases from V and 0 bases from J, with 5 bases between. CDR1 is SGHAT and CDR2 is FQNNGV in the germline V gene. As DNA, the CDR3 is TGTGCCAGCAGCTTAACACTCTCCTACAATGAGCAGTTCTTC. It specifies CASSLTLSYNEQFF.

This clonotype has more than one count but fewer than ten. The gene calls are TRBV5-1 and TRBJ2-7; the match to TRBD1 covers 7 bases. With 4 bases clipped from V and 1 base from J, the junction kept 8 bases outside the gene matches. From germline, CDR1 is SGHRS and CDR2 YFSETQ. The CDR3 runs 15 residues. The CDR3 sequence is CASSDAPGQSYEQYF. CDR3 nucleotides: TGCGCCAGCAGCGATGCCCCGGGACAGTCCTACGAGCAGTACTTC.

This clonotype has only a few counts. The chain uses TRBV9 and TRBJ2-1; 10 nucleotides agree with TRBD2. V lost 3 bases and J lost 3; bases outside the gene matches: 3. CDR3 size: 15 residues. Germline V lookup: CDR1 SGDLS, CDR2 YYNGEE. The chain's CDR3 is CASSAWTSGYNEQFF. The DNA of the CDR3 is TGTGCCAGCAGCGCTTGGACTAGCGGCTACAATGAGCAGTTCTTC.

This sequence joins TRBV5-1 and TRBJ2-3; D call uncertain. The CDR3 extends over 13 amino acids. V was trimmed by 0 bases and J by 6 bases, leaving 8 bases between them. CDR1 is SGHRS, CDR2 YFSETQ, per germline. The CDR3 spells CASSLALKDTQYF. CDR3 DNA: TGCGCCAGCAGCTTGGCACTTAAGGATACGCAGTATTTT.

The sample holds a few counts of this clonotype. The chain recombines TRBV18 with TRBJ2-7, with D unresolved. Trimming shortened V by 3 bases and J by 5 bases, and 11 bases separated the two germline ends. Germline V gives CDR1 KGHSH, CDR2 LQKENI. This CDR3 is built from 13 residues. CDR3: CASSPLDGDEQYF. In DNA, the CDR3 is TGTGCCAGCTCACCCCTGGACGGTGACGAGCAGTACTTC.

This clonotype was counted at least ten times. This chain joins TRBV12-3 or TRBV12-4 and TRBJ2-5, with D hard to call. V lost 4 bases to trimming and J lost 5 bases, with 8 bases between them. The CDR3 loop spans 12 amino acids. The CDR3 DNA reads TGTGCCAGCAGTTGGTCGAGGGAGACCCAGTACTTC. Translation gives CASSWSRETQYF.

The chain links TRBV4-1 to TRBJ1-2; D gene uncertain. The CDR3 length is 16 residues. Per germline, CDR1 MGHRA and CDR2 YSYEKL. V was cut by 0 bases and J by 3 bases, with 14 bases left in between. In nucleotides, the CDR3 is TGCGCCAGCAGCCAAGATCGCGGAAGAAACCACTATGGCTACACCTTC. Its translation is CASSQDRGRNHYGYTF.

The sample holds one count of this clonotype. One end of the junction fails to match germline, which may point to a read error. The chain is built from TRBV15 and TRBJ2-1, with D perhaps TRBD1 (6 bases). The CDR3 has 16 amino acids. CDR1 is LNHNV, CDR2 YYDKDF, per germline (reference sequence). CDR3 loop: CGTSRAWGREYNEQFF. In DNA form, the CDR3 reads TGTGGCACCAGCAGAGCTTGGGGGCGCGAATACAATGAGCAGTTCTTC.

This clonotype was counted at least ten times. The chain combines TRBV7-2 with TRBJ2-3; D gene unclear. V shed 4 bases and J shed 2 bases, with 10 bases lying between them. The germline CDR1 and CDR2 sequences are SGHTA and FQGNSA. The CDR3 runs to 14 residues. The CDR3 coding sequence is TGTGCCAGCAGCTCACCAGCGATCACAGATACGCAGTATTTT. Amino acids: CASSSPAITDTQYF.

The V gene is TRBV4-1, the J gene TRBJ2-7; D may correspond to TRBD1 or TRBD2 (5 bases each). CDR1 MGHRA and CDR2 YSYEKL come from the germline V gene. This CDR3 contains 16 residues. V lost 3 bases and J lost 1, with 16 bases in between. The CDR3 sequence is CASSQSVGTLSYEQYF. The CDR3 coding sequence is TGCGCCAGCAGCCAGTCCGTAGGGACCCTGTCCTACGAGCAGTACTTC.

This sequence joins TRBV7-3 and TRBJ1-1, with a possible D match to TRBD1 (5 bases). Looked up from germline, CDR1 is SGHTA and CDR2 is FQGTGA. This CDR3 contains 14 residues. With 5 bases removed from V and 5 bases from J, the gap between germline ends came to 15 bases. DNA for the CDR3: TGTGCCAGCAGCCAGCGTAGGGGAGGAACTGAAGCTTTCTTT. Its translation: CASSQRRGGTEAFF.

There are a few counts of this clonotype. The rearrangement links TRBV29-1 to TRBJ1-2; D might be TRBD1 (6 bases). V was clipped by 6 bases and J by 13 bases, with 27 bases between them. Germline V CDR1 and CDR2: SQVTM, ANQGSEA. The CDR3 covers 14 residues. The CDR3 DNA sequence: TGCAGCGTGGGTCGCGGGGTCCCGGGACAACAGGTCACCTTC. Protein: CSVGRGVPGQQVTF.

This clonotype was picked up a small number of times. The CDR3 DNA reads TGTGCCAGTAGTGGACAAGGGGCGGATGGCTACACCTTC. It is translated as CASSGQGADGYTF. J is TRBJ1-2 and V is TRBV19; D may be TRBD1 (5 bases). Germline V gene data show CDR1 as LNHDA and CDR2 as SQIVND (reference sequence). This CDR3 region has 13 residues. Trimming shortened V by 5 bases and J by 6 bases, and 13 bases separated the two germline ends. The whole variable domain, remainder taken from reference TRBV19 and TRBJ1-2, is DGGITQSPKYLFRKEGQNVTLSCEQNLNHDAMYWYRQDPGQGLRLIYYSQIVNDFQKGDIAEGYSVSREKKESFPLTVTSAQKNPTAFYLCASSGQGADGYTFGSGTRLTVV.

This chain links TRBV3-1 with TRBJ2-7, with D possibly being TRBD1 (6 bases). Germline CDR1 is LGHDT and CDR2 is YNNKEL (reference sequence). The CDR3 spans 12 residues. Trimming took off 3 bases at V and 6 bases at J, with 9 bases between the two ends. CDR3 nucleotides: TGTGCCAGCAGCCACAGGGGAGCCGAGCAGTACTTC. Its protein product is CASSHRGAEQYF.

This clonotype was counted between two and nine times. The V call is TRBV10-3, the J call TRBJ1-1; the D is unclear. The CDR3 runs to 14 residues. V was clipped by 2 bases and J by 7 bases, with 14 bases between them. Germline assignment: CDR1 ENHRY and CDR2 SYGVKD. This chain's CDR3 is CAISEPGLTDEAFF. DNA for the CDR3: TGTGCCATCAGTGAGCCGGGTTTGACCGATGAAGCTTTCTTT.

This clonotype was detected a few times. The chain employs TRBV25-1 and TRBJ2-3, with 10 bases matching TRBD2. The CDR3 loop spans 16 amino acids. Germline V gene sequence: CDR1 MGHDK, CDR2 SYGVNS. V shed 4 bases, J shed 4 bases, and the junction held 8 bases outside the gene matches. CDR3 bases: TGTGCCAGCAGTGCGTCACTAGCGGGGTATGCAGATACGCAGTATTTT. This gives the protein CASSASLAGYADTQYF.

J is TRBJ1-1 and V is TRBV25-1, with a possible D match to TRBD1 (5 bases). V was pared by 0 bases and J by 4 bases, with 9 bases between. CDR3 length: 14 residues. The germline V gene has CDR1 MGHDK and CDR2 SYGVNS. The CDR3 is CASSEYGGGTEAFF. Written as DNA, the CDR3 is TGTGCCAGCAGTGAATATGGGGGGGGCACTGAAGCTTTCTTT.

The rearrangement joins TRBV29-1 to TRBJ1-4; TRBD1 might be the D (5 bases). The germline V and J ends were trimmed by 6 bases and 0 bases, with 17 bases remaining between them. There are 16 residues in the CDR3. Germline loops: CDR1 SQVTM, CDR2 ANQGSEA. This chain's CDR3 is CSVAGTTGATNEKLFF. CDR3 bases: TGCAGCGTCGCCGGGACGACGGGTGCAACTAATGAAAAACTGTTTTTT.